The next 25 T cell receptor beta chains were all read from a single sample in a study of T cell responses to AZD1222 COVID-19 vaccine. The protocol was immunoSEQ multiplex PCR, while the TCRdb copy is restricted to in-frame clones and leaves out a portion. The data contain under 150,000 clones, about 79% of them singletons. This material consisted of peripheral blood, taken 28 days after the second AZD1222 dose. These receptors came from an adult who received the AZD1222 COVID-19 vaccine.

The chain carries TRBV7-6 and TRBJ1-2; 7 positions agree with TRBD1. There are 13 residues in the CDR3. J was trimmed by 3 bases and V by 5 bases; bases with no gene match: 3. Germline CDR1 and CDR2: SGHVS and FNYEAQ. The CDR3 nucleotides are TGTGCCAGCAGCCCGGGGACAGACTATGGCTACACCTTC. It specifies CASSPGTDYGYTF.

This chain uses TRBV28 with TRBJ1-5; no clear D gene. V lost 4 bases, J lost 7 bases, and 17 bases lay in between. Germline V gives CDR1 MDHEN, CDR2 SYDVKM. This CDR3 has 15 residues. CDR3 coding DNA: TGTGCCAGCAGTTCCAGCCGGACGACGGGGCAGCCCCAGCATTTT. Translating gives CASSSSRTTGQPQHF.

The gene calls are TRBV5-1 and TRBJ2-7; the D call may be TRBD1 or TRBD2 (5 bases each). V was trimmed by 0 bases and J by 6 bases, leaving 10 bases between them. This CDR3 region has 13 residues. Germline CDR1 and CDR2: SGHRS and YFSETQ. In DNA form, the CDR3 reads TGCGCCAGCAGCTTGGTCGAGGGGTTCGAGCAGTACTTC. This encodes CASSLVEGFEQYF.

The chain joins TRBV10-3 to TRBJ2-7; TRBD1 matches 8 bases. The germline gives CDR1 ENHRY, CDR2 SYGVKD. V shed 0 bases and J 7 bases; nucleotides not matched to a gene: 8. The CDR3 runs to 15 residues. The DNA for the CDR3 is TGTGCCATCAGTGAGTCGAGTCAGGGGGCGAGGGAGCAGTACTTC. Protein sequence: CAISESSQGAREQYF.

A single count supports this clone. Other DNA sequences from this sample encode an identical CDR3 as well. This chain links TRBV19 with TRBJ1-1; no reliable D call. The germline CDR1 and CDR2 sequences are LNHDA and SQIVND (reference sequence). The CDR3 extends over 13 amino acids. The V and J ends lost 3 bases and 2 bases respectively, with 7 bases between them. This chain's CDR3 is CASSIWGNTEAFF. For the CDR3, the DNA is TGTGCCAGTAGTATTTGGGGAAACACTGAAGCTTTCTTT.

This clone was observed a handful of times. V usage is TRBV10-3 and J usage is TRBJ2-7; D call uncertain. Germline CDR1 and CDR2: ENHRY and SYGVKD. V dropped 3 bases and J dropped 4 bases, with 4 bases sitting between them. CDR3 size: 11 residues. The CDR3 region is CAISDGYEQYF. For the CDR3, the DNA is TGTGCCATCAGTGATGGATACGAGCAGTACTTC.

This chain connects TRBV28 to TRBJ1-2, with 7 bases fitting TRBD1. With 10 bases clipped from V and 4 bases from J, the junction kept 6 bases outside the gene matches. CDR1 is MDHEN, CDR2 SYDVKM, per germline. The CDR3 length is 12 residues. CDR3 protein: CANHRQGYGYTF. CDR3 nucleotide sequence: TGTGCCAACCACCGACAGGGCTATGGCTACACCTTC.

The J gene is TRBJ2-7, the V gene TRBV6-6; D remains unclear. CDR3 length: 11 amino acids. Looked up from germline, CDR1 is MNHNY and CDR2 is SVGAGI (reference sequence). V gave up 7 bases and J gave up 6 bases, with 10 bases separating them. The CDR3 region has the DNA TGTGCCAGCATATGGGGTGGCGAGCAGTACTTC. Amino acid sequence: CASIWGGEQYF.

Only one count was recorded for this clone. The V and J genes are TRBV23-1 and TRBJ2-7; perhaps D is TRBD1 or TRBD2 (5 bases each). TRBV23-1 falls under the ORF class, with uncertain function. The CDR3 loop spans 16 amino acids. The V end lost 4 bases, the J end lost 2 bases, and 18 bases lay between the germline ends. The CDR3 reads CASSLTPPGSPYEQYF. The CDR3 region has the DNA TGCGCCAGCAGTCTTACACCCCCAGGGAGTCCCTACGAGCAGTACTTC.

The chain has TRBV7-9 and TRBJ2-7; 7 positions match TRBD1. This CDR3 region has 14 residues. V lost 7 bases, J lost 0 bases, and 6 bases stayed unmatched. The germline V gene has CDR1 SEHNR and CDR2 FQNEAQ (reference sequence). The DNA for the CDR3 is TGTGCCAGCAATCGGGACAGCGACTCCTACGAGCAGTACTTC. Amino acids: CASNRDSDSYEQYF.

The gene calls are TRBV18 and TRBJ2-5; D tentatively fits TRBD1 or TRBD2 (5 bases each). Between the trimmed V and J ends, which lost 8 bases and 0 bases, there was a span of 19 bases. Germline loops: CDR1 KGHSH, CDR2 LQKENI. This CDR3 is 16 amino acids long. CDR3 sequence reads: CASLSGLGENQETQYF. The CDR3 DNA sequence: TGTGCCAGCCTCTCGGGATTGGGGGAGAACCAAGAGACCCAGTACTTC. The variable domain in full, with the rest retrieved from reference TRBV18 and TRBJ2-5, is NAGVMQNPRHLVRRRGQEARLRCSPMKGHSHVYWYRQLPEEGLKFMVYLQKENIIDESGMPKERFSAEFPKEGPSILRIQQVVRGDSAAYFCASLSGLGENQETQYFGPGTRLLVL.

The V gene is TRBV2, the J gene TRBJ2-7; 9 bases align to TRBD1. Germline CDR1 SNHLY, CDR2 FYNNEI. The CDR3 has 14 amino acids. J gave up 3 bases and V 1 base, and 1 base lay outside the gene matches. This CDR3 reads CASSEGTGVYEQYF. In DNA form, the CDR3 reads TGTGCCAGCAGTGAAGGGACAGGGGTCTACGAGCAGTACTTC.

The chain has TRBV5-5 and TRBJ2-7; TRBD1 agrees at 8 bases. V lost 4 bases to trimming and J lost 0 bases; unmatched junction nucleotides: 6. Germline assignment: CDR1 SGHKS and CDR2 YYEKEE (reference sequence). The CDR3 is 15 amino acids. The CDR3, as DNA: TGTGCCAGCAGCCCTCGGACAGGGATCTCCTACGAGCAGTACTTC. It encodes CASSPRTGISYEQYF. The entire variable domain, with the rest obtained from reference TRBV5-5 and TRBJ2-7, is as follows: DAGVTQSPTHLIKTRGQQVTLRCSPISGHKSVSWYQQVLGQGPQFIFQYYEKEERGRGNFPDRFSARQFPNYSSELNVNALLLGDSALYLCASSPRTGISYEQYFGPGTRLTVT.

The V and J genes are TRBV7-9 and TRBJ2-4; possible D gene TRBD2, 6 bases. The CDR3 extends over 16 amino acids. CDR1 and CDR2 (germline): SEHNR, FQNEAQ (reference sequence). V was cut by 1 base and J by 0 bases, with 10 bases left in between. CDR3 coding DNA: TGTGCCAGCAGCTTAGGGGGCGGGAAAGCCAAAAACATTCAGTACTTC. This translates into CASSLGGGKAKNIQYF.

The V and J genes are TRBV18 and TRBJ1-2; D gene uncertain. The germline CDR1 and CDR2 sequences are KGHSH and LQKENI. V lost 0 bases and J lost 3, with 11 bases in between. The CDR3 length is 15 residues. The CDR3 nucleotides are TGTGCCAGCTCACCACCGAGCAGGCCTCACTATGGCTACACCTTC. Protein product: CASSPPSRPHYGYTF.

The chain combines TRBV10-1 with TRBJ2-7; perhaps TRBD2 as D (5 bases). CDR3 length equals 14 residues. The V gene's germline CDR1 is WNHNN and CDR2 SYGVQD (reference sequence). Trimming shortened V by 5 bases and J by 5 bases, and 16 bases separated the two germline ends. The DNA of the CDR3 is TGCGCCAGCAGTCCATGGCGAGGGAGCAACGAGCAGTACTTC. This encodes CASSPWRGSNEQYF.

The chain couples TRBV23-1 to TRBJ2-1, with 9 bases matching TRBD2. TRBV23-1 is known as an ORF, though its function is uncertain. The CDR3 has 17 amino acids. V trimming: 2 bases; J trimming: 7 bases; junction bases outside the gene matches: 12. CDR3 in amino acids: CASSQPLAGATQNEQFF. Here the CDR3 DNA reads TGCGCCAGCAGTCAACCATTAGCGGGGGCCACCCAAAATGAGCAGTTCTTC.

This clone was seen a handful of times. This chain links TRBV6-2 or TRBV6-3 with TRBJ2-2; 10 bases are shared with TRBD2. Germline assignment: CDR1 MNHEY and CDR2 SVGEGT. This CDR3 spans 15 amino acids. V shed 2 bases, J shed 4 bases, and the junction held 1 base outside the gene matches. The CDR3 coding sequence is TGTGCCAGCAGTTACAGCGGGGGGGCCACCGGGGAGCTGTTTTTT. Its protein is CASSYSGGATGELFF.

The CDR3 region has the DNA TGCGCCAGCAGCCAGGCTCAGAGCTCCTACGAGCAGTACTTC. Its protein is CASSQAQSSYEQYF. V gene TRBV4-3 combines with J gene TRBJ2-7, with D hard to call. Germline V CDR1 and CDR2: LGHNA, YSLEER. V was trimmed by 3 bases and J by 0 bases, leaving 9 bases between them. This CDR3 comprises 14 residues.

The CDR3 protein is CASSLPGGYGYTF. Here the CDR3 DNA reads TGTGCCAGCAGCTTACCAGGGGGCTATGGCTACACCTTC. The chain joins TRBV7-2 to TRBJ1-2; 7 nucleotides match TRBD1. CDR3 length: 13 residues. The V gene's germline CDR1 is SGHTA and CDR2 FQGNSA. Trimming at V came to 2 bases and at J to 4 bases, leaving 1 base not matched to a gene.

This CDR3 reads CASSLVDRGPYEQYF. The CDR3 nucleotides are TGTGCCAGCAGCTTGGTGGACAGGGGCCCTTACGAGCAGTACTTC. V gene TRBV5-6 combines with J gene TRBJ2-7, with TRBD1 matching over 9 bases. The CDR3 covers 15 residues. Germline CDR1 reads SGHDT; CDR2 reads YYEEEE. Trimming cost V 0 bases and J 4 bases; bases outside gene matches: 5.

Only a few counts were recorded for this clone. The chain uses TRBV2 and TRBJ2-1; 8 bases match TRBD2. Per germline, CDR1 SNHLY and CDR2 FYNNEI. CDR3 length equals 14 residues. V gave up 7 bases and J gave up 9 bases; unmatched junction bases: 11. The CDR3 DNA is TGTGCCAGCATCCCTAAGCGGGGGTCTAGTGAGCAGTTCTTC. Translated: CASIPKRGSSEQFF.

The J gene is TRBJ1-3, the V gene TRBV6-5; tentatively, D is TRBD1 (6 bases). CDR3 length: 15 amino acids. Germline CDR1 and CDR2: MNHEY and SVGAGI. V lost 5 bases, J lost 0 bases, and 11 bases lay in between. CDR3 coding DNA: TGTGCCAGCAGTAGAACAGGGATCTCTGGAAACACCATATATTTT. The encoded protein is CASSRTGISGNTIYF.

V is TRBV5-6 and J is TRBJ2-7; D perhaps matches TRBD2 (6 bases). This CDR3 is 15 amino acids long. The ends were cut back, 2 bases at V and 0 bases at J, with 12 bases in the middle. CDR1 is SGHDT, CDR2 YYEEEE, per germline. The CDR3 coding sequence is TGTGCCAGCAGCTTCGGGGGTAGGAGCTCCTACGAGCAGTACTTC. Its protein is CASSFGGRSSYEQYF.

The chain employs TRBV7-2 and TRBJ2-1; unclear D gene. With 5 bases removed from V and 12 bases from J, the gap between germline ends came to 11 bases. The CDR3 is 11 amino acids. Germline values: CDR1 SGHTA, CDR2 FQGNSA. The CDR3 DNA sequence: TGTGCCAGCAGCCCAGCATGGGGGCAGTTCTTC. Its translation is CASSPAWGQFF.